This entry lists 27 T cell receptor beta chains sequenced from one sample in a study of spatial heterogeneity in lung cancer. The time point is: sample taken at primary tumor resection. Sequencing was performed on whole RNA extracted from tumor and nontumor lung tissue, or from frozen PBMC, and the material was left unsorted. TCRdb processed the 5' RACE reads anew with MiXCR; each CDR3 protein has one entry. The table lists about 18,000 distinct CDR3 sequences, about a fifth of them singletons. The sequenced sample was PBMCs, obtained at surgery. These TCRs come from a male donor with early-stage non-small cell lung cancer.

The chain is built from TRBV12-3 or TRBV12-4 and TRBJ2-5, with D uncertain. Trimming shortened V by 7 bases and J by 2 bases, and 17 bases separated the two germline ends. This CDR3 comprises 15 residues. The CDR3 protein is CASTSVLAAQETQYF. DNA of the CDR3: TGTGCCAGCACCTCGGTCCTGGCAGCACAAGAGACCCAGTACTTC.

By frequency in the sample, this clonotype is medium-sized. The rearrangement joins TRBV29-1 to TRBJ1-1; D call uncertain. The germline gives CDR1 SQVTM, CDR2 ANQGSEA. There are 15 residues in the CDR3. V was cut by 3 bases and J by 1 base, with 15 bases left in between. CDR3 region: CSVDVGRNWNTEAFF. In DNA, the CDR3 is TGCAGCGTTGACGTCGGGAGAAACTGGAACACTGAAGCTTTCTTT.

Judged by abundance, this clonotype is medium-sized. This chain connects TRBV7-9 to TRBJ2-1, with 11 bases aligning to TRBD2. The CDR3 loop spans 17 amino acids. V lost 4 bases to trimming and J lost 0 bases; unmatched junction nucleotides: 5. The V gene's germline CDR1 is SEHNR and CDR2 FQNEAQ (reference sequence). In DNA, the CDR3 is TGTGCCAGCAGCTCGGGACTAGCGGCCAGCTCCTACAATGAGCAGTTCTTC. The encoded protein is CASSSGLAASSYNEQFF.

This clonotype was counted only a few times. This chain uses TRBV29-1 with TRBJ1-2; D call uncertain. Trimming pared 4 bases from V and 0 bases from J, leaving 3 bases between. The CDR3 totals 11 residues. Germline CDR1 is SQVTM and CDR2 is ANQGSEA. CDR3 coding DNA: TGCAGCGTTGGCGCTAACTATGGCTACACCTTC. Translated, it gives CSVGANYGYTF. The complete variable domain, with remaining parts taken from reference TRBV29-1 and TRBJ1-2, reads SAVISQKPSRDICQRGTSLTIQCQVDSQVTMMFWYRQQPGQSLTLIATANQGSEATYESGFVIDKFPISRPNLTFSTLTVSNMSPEDSSIYLCSVGANYGYTFGSGTRLTVV.

This clonotype appeared a few times. The chain recombines TRBV10-2 with TRBJ1-5; D gene ambiguous. Per the germline V gene, CDR1 is WSHSY and CDR2 is SAAADI. Trimming shortened V by 4 bases and J by 0 bases, and 7 bases separated the two germline ends. CDR3 size: 14 residues. Here the CDR3 reads CASSVTHSNQPQHF. CDR3 nucleotide sequence: TGCGCCAGCAGTGTGACCCATAGCAATCAGCCCCAGCATTTT.

The chain recombines TRBV9 with TRBJ2-5; TRBD2 matches at 12 bases. The CDR3 runs to 15 residues. Looked up from germline, CDR1 is SGDLS and CDR2 is YYNGEE. V lost 0 bases and J lost 13; bases outside the gene matches: 10. For the CDR3, the DNA is TGTGCCAGCAGCGTAGACCCTAGCGGGGGGGGCTGGCGGTACTTC. Its translation is CASSVDPSGGGWRYF.

This clonotype was recorded many times. The gene calls are TRBV7-9 and TRBJ2-3, with 8 bases that match TRBD2. CDR1 and CDR2 from the germline V gene are SEHNR and FQNEAQ (reference sequence). The CDR3 contains 16 residues. V gave up 5 bases and J gave up 8 bases; unmatched junction bases: 15. The CDR3 DNA sequence: TGTGCCAGCAGCCAACAAGCGGGGGTCACGTCTCTTACGCAGTATTTT. Protein sequence: CASSQQAGVTSLTQYF.

The sample holds a few counts of this clonotype. The V and J genes are TRBV7-9 and TRBJ2-3, with 9 bases that match TRBD2. The CDR3 extends over 16 amino acids. Germline CDR1 and CDR2: SEHNR and FQNEAQ (reference sequence). V shed 3 bases, J shed 7 bases, and the junction held 11 bases outside the gene matches. In DNA, the CDR3 is TGTGCCAGCAGCTTCAGTTCCGGGACTAGCAGGAATACGCAGTATTTT. Its translation: CASSFSSGTSRNTQYF.

By share of the sample, this clonotype is large. This sequence joins TRBV19 and TRBJ1-1, with D uncertain. The germline V gene encodes CDR1 LNHDA and CDR2 SQIVND (reference sequence). There are 13 residues in the CDR3. V was trimmed by 7 bases and J by 6 bases, leaving 15 bases between them. CDR3: CASTLHGVAEAFF. The CDR3 region has the DNA TGTGCCAGTACCTTACACGGAGTCGCTGAAGCTTTCTTT.

In this sample, this clonotype turned up many times. One end of the junction does not line up with germline, which may come from a read error. The chain recombines TRBV2 with TRBJ2-1; possibly TRBD2 for D (5 bases). CDR1 and CDR2 from the germline V gene are SNHLY and FYNNEI. The CDR3 length is 12 residues. The CDR3 sequence: CASSEVVRPGIF. The CDR3 DNA is TGTGCCAGCAGTGAAGTTGTACGGCCCGGGATCTTC.

A few counts support this clonotype. The rearrangement links TRBV9 to TRBJ2-1; TRBD2 might be the D (7 bases). CDR1 and CDR2 from the germline V gene are SGDLS and YYNGEE. The CDR3 is 16 amino acids. Trimming shortened V by 0 bases and J by 7 bases, and 17 bases separated the two germline ends. The CDR3 region has the DNA TGTGCCAGCAGCGTAGGAGGGGGGGTTTCCGAGAATGAGCAGTTCTTC. Its translation is CASSVGGGVSENEQFF.

V and J are TRBV19 and TRBJ1-3; tentatively, D is TRBD1 (5 bases). The CDR3 is 13 residues long. Germline loops: CDR1 LNHDA, CDR2 SQIVND (reference sequence). The DNA for the CDR3 is TGTGGCACGGGGGGGACCTCTGGAAACACCATATATTTT. Translation gives CGTGGTSGNTIYF.

Within the sample, this clonotype is medium-sized. The junction departs from germline at one end; a sequencing error may be responsible. This chain uses TRBV7-7 with TRBJ2-1; TRBD1 matches 11 bases. Germline CDR1 reads SSHAT; CDR2 reads FNYEAQ (reference sequence). The CDR3 has 15 residues. CDR3 region: CASSLGGTGGDEQFF. The CDR3 nucleotides read TGTGCTAGCAGCTTAGGTGGGACAGGGGGTGATGAGCAGTTCTTC.

The chain couples TRBV2 to TRBJ2-7; TRBD1 might be the D (6 bases). The V and J ends lost 10 bases and 3 bases respectively, with 22 bases between them. The CDR3 extends over 15 amino acids. Germline V gene lookup returns CDR1 SNHLY and CDR2 FYNNEI. The CDR3 loop is CATTLHPGDIYEQYF. CDR3 nucleotides: TGTGCCACCACATTACACCCAGGGGACATCTACGAGCAGTACTTC. The variable domain in full, completed from reference TRBV2 and TRBJ2-7, reads EPEVTQTPSHQVTQMGQEVILRCVPISNHLYFYWYRQILGQKVEFLVSFYNNEISEKSEIFDDQFSVERPDGSNFTLKIRSTKLEDSAMYFCATTLHPGDIYEQYFGPGTRLTVT.

Turning to this clonotype: An end of the junction does not agree with germline; a read error may underlie this. The V and J genes are TRBV2 and TRBJ2-2; D perhaps matches TRBD2 (5 bases). This CDR3 has 14 amino acids. Germline V CDR1 and CDR2: SNHLY, FYNNEI. CDR3 nucleotides: TGTGCCAGCAGTGAAATAGGGTTAGCCGGGGTGCTGTTTTTT. Its protein product is CASSEIGLAGVLFF.

In its sample, this clonotype was seen many times. The chain carries TRBV2 and TRBJ2-1; D perhaps matches TRBD2 (7 bases). Germline V CDR1 and CDR2: SNHLY, FYNNEI. The germline V and J ends were trimmed by 3 bases and 9 bases, with 15 bases remaining between them. This CDR3 spans 14 amino acids. The CDR3 DNA reads TGTGCCAGCAGTGAGGCGTGGGGGGGCGGTGAGCAGTTCTTC. This translates into CASSEAWGGGEQFF. Full variable domain (remainder filled in from reference TRBV2 and TRBJ2-1): EPEVTQTPSHQVTQMGQEVILRCVPISNHLYFYWYRQILGQKVEFLVSFYNNEISEKSEIFDDQFSVERPDGSNFTLKIRSTKLEDSAMYFCASSEAWGGGEQFFGPGTRLTVL.

The chain uses TRBV5-4 and TRBJ2-5, with D possibly matching TRBD1 (6 bases). Germline lookup yields CDR1 SGHNT and CDR2 YYREEE (reference sequence). CDR3 length: 17 residues. Between the trimmed V and J ends, which lost 3 bases and 0 bases, there was a span of 18 bases. CDR3 sequence reads: CASSWKPDSQYQETQYF. CDR3 DNA sequence: TGTGCCAGCAGCTGGAAACCGGACAGTCAGTACCAAGAGACCCAGTACTTC.

This clonotype was picked up a small number of times. The J gene is TRBJ1-5, the V gene TRBV6-1; D perhaps matches TRBD1 (5 bases). Germline V gene sequence: CDR1 MNHNS, CDR2 SASEGT. Trimming took off 2 bases at V and 7 bases at J, with 15 bases between the two ends. The CDR3 contains 15 residues. CDR3 protein: CASSEWGGKGQPQHF. The CDR3 region has the DNA TGTGCCAGCAGTGAATGGGGGGGGAAAGGGCAGCCCCAGCATTTT.

On this clonotype: A much larger clone sits a single nucleotide away, making a read error possible. The rearrangement joins TRBV6-1 to TRBJ2-2; no clear D. CDR3 length equals 13 residues. Germline V lookup: CDR1 MNHNS, CDR2 SASEGT. Trimming left V 2 bases short and J 9 bases short, with 10 bases between. The CDR3 is CASSEIETRELFF. CDR3 bases: TGTGCCAGCAGTGAAATTGAAACCCGGGAGCTGTTTTTT.

This clonotype was counted only a few times. This rearrangement joins TRBV5-1 to TRBJ2-2; no firm D call. Germline CDR1 SGHRS, CDR2 YFSETQ. Trimming stripped 5 bases from V and 10 bases from J, with 9 bases between. This CDR3 comprises 11 residues. The CDR3 DNA is TGCGCCAGCAGGACTGGCGAGGAGCTGTTTTTT. This encodes CASRTGEELFF.

The sample holds a few counts of this clonotype. The chain carries TRBV12-3 or TRBV12-4 and TRBJ1-2; tentative D call: TRBD1 (6 bases). CDR3 length equals 13 residues. The germline V and J ends were trimmed by 7 bases and 8 bases, with 17 bases remaining between them. The CDR3 DNA sequence: TGTGCCAGCACCTTGACGGGGGCGTGGGGCTACACCTTC. Protein: CASTLTGAWGYTF.

A remark on this clonotype: A clone one base away is much larger, so this may be a read error. V and J are TRBV9 and TRBJ2-2; TRBD2 might be the D (5 bases). Germline lookup yields CDR1 SGDLS and CDR2 YYNGEE. This CDR3 contains 13 residues. This chain's CDR3 is CASSVPSTGELLF. In DNA form, the CDR3 reads TGTGCCAGCAGCGTACCTAGCACCGGGGAGCTGCTTTTT.

This clonotype was seen repeatedly, ten times or more. The genes are TRBV12-3 or TRBV12-4 and TRBJ2-7, with D unresolved. The length of the CDR3 is 11 residues. V was cut by 2 bases and J by 12 bases, with 11 bases left in between. CDR3 protein: CASSLSLPGYF. Here the CDR3 DNA reads TGTGCCAGCAGTTTAAGCCTCCCCGGGTACTTC.

This clonotype appeared many times. The chain joins TRBV30 to TRBJ1-1, with a possible D match to TRBD1 (6 bases). Trimming stripped 3 bases from V and 9 bases from J, with 17 bases between. CDR3 length: 13 amino acids. Germline CDR1 reads GTSNPN; CDR2 reads SVGIG (reference sequence). CDR3 region: CAWSDTGALKAFF. The CDR3 DNA reads as TGTGCCTGGAGCGATACGGGGGCTTTGAAAGCTTTCTTT. The whole variable domain, filled in from reference TRBV30 and TRBJ1-1, reads SQTIHQWPATLVQPVGSPLSLECTVEGTSNPNLYWYRQAAGRGLQLLFYSVGIGQISSEVPQNLSASRPQDRQFILSSKKLLLSDSGFYLCAWSDTGALKAFFGQGTRLTVV.

This clonotype was seen repeatedly, ten times or more. This rearrangement joins TRBV12-3 or TRBV12-4 to TRBJ1-1; D is ambiguous. V gave up 4 bases and J gave up 0 bases, with 12 bases separating them. CDR3 length: 15 residues. CDR3 nucleotide sequence: TGTGCCAGCAGTTACGGACGGAACATGAACACTGAAGCTTTCTTT. Protein: CASSYGRNMNTEAFF.

For this clonotype: Germline is not matched at one junction end, which may reflect a read error. The J gene is TRBJ2-2, the V gene TRBV19, with D perhaps matching TRBD2 (7 bases). CDR3 length: 18 residues. CDR1 and CDR2 (germline): LNHDA, SQIVND (reference sequence). The CDR3 spells CASSIDESTGGHTGELLF. Here the CDR3 DNA reads TGTGCCAGTAGTATAGACGAAAGCACGGGGGGCCACACCGGGGAGCTGCTTTTT.

V and J are TRBV7-9 and TRBJ2-3, with D perhaps assigned TRBD1 or TRBD2 (7 bases each). The germline V gene encodes CDR1 SEHNR and CDR2 FQNEAQ (reference sequence). This CDR3 has 16 amino acids. Trimming removed 5 bases from V and 4 bases from J, with 19 bases in between. CDR3 region: CASSASGQGVSDTQYF. The CDR3 nucleotides are TGTGCCAGCAGCGCTAGCGGTCAGGGGGTTTCAGATACGCAGTATTTT.